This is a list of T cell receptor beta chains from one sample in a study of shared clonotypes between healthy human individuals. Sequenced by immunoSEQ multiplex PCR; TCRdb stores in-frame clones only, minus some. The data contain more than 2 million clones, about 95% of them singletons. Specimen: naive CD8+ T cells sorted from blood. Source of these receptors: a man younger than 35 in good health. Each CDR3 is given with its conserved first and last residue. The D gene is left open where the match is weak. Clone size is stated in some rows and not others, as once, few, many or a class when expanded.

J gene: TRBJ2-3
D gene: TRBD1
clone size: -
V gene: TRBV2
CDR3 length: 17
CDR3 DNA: TGTGCCAGCAGCCTGGACAGGGGGCAGCCTAGCACAGATACGCAGTATTTT
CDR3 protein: CASSLDRGQPSTDTQYF

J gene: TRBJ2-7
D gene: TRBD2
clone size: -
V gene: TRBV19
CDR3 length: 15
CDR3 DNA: TGTGCCAGTAGTATACTGACTAGCGGGAGGAACGAGCAGTACTTC
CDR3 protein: CASSILTSGRNEQYF

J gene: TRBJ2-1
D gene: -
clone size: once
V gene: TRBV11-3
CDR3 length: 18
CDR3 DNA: TGTGCCAGCAGCTTAAATGGGCCAGGGGCTTTATCTTACAATGAGCAGTTCTTC
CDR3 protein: CASSLNGPGALSYNEQFF

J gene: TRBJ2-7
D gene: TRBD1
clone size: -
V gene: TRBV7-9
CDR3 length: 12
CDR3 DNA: TGTGCCAGCAAGGGGGCGAAAGACGAGCAGTACTTC
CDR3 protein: CASKGAKDEQYF

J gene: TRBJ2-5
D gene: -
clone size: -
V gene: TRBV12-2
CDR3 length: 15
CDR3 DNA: TGTGCAAGTCGCAAGCGGGACTCGCGGGGCGAGACCCAGTACTTC
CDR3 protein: CASRKRDSRGETQYF

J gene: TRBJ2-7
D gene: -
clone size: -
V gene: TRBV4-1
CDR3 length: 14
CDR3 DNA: TGCGCCAGCAGCCAAGGACAAGGCTCCTACGAGCAGTACTTC
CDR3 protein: CASSQGQGSYEQYF

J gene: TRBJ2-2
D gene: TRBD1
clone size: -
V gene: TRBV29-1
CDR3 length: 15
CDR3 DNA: TGCAGCGTTGAAGATCGGACAGGGATGGCCGGGGAGCTGTTTTTT
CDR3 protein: CSVEDRTGMAGELFF

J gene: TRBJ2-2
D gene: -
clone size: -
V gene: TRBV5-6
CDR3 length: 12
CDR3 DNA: TGTGCCAGCAGTGACCTCATAGGGGAGCTGTTTTTT
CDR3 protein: CASSDLIGELFF

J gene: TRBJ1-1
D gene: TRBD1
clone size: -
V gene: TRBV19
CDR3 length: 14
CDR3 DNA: TGTGCCAGTAGTACTACAGGGGTGGACACTGAAGCTTTCTTT
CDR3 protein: CASSTTGVDTEAFF

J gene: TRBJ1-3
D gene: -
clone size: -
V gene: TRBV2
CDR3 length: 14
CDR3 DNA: TGTGCCAGCAGTGATGGTTGGTCCGGTGACACCATATATTTT
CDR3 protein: CASSDGWSGDTIYF

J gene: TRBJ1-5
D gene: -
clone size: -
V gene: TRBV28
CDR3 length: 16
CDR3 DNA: TGTGCCAGCAGTTTACTGGCGTCCCAGGGCAATCAGCCCCAGCATTTT
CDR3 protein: CASSLLASQGNQPQHF

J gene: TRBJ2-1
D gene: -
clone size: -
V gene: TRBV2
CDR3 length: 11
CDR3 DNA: TGTGCCAGCCGGCTCGTGGTTGAGCAGTTCTTC
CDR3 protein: CASRLVVEQFF

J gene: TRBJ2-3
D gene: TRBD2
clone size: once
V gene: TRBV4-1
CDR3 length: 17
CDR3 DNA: TGCGCCAGCAGCCAAGATGGACTAGCGGGCAGCACAGATACGCAGTATTTT
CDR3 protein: CASSQDGLAGSTDTQYF

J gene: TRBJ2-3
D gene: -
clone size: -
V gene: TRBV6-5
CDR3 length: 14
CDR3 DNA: TGTGCCAGCAGTCCGGACAGAAACACAGATACGCAGTATTTT
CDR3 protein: CASSPDRNTDTQYF

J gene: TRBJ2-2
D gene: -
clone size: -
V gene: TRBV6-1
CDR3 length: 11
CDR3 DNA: TGTGCCAGCAGTGACCCCGGGGAGCTGTTTTTT
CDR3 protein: CASSDPGELFF

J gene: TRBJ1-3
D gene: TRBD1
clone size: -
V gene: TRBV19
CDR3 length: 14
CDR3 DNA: TGTGCCAGTAGCCCGGACAGGACAGGAAACACCATATATTTT
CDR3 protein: CASSPDRTGNTIYF

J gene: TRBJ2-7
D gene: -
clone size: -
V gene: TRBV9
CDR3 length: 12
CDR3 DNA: TGTGCCAGCAGCGTAGCGGATTACGAGCAGTACTTC
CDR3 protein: CASSVADYEQYF

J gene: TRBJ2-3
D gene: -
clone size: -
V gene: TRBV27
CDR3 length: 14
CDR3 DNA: TGTGCCAGCAGTTGGGATTTCCCGCCAGATACGCAGTATTTT
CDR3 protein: CASSWDFPPDTQYF

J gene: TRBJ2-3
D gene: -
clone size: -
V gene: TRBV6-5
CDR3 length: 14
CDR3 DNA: TGTGCCAGCAGTTTTAGCGTTAGCACAGATACGCAGTATTTT
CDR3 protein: CASSFSVSTDTQYF

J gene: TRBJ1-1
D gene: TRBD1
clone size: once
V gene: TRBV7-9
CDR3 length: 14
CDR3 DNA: TGTGCCAGCAGCCTAACACAGGGGGCGACTGAAGCTTTCTTT
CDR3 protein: CASSLTQGATEAFF

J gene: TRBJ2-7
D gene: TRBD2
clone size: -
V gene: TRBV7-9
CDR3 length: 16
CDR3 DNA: TGTGCCAGCAGCTTGGCTGCTAGCGGGGCACCCTACGAGCAGTACTTC
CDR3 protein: CASSLAASGAPYEQYF

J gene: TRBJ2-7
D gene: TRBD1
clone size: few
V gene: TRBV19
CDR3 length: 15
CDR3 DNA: TGTGCCAGTAGTGCAACCGGGACAGGGACCTACGAGCAGTACTTC
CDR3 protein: CASSATGTGTYEQYF

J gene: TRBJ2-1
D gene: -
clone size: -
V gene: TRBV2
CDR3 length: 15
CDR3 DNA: TGTGCCAGCCCCATTGGGCGCCCCTCCTACAATGAGCAGTTCTTC
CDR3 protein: CASPIGRPSYNEQFF

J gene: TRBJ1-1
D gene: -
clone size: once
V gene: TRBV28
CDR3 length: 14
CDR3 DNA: TGTGCCAGCACCTTAGATTTAACCCTCACTGAAGCTTTCTTT
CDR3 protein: CASTLDLTLTEAFF

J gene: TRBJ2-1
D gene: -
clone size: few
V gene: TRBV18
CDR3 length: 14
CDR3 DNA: TGTGCCAGCTCAAGGGACCGATCCTTCAATGAGCAGTTCTTC
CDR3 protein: CASSRDRSFNEQFF

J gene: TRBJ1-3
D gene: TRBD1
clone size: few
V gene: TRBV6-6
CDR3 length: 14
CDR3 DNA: TGTGCCAGCAGCACAGGGGCCTCTGGAAACACCATATATTTT
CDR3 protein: CASSTGASGNTIYF

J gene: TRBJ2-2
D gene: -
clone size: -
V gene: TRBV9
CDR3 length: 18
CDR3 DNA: TGTGCCAGCAGCGTTTCAATGGGGGACACGTGGACCACCGGGGAGCTGTTTTTT
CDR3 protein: CASSVSMGDTWTTGELFF

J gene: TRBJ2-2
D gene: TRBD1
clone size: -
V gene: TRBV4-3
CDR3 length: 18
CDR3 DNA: TGCGCCAGCAGCCAAGATATGGGACAGGGGGCATCCACCGGGGAGCTGTTTTTT
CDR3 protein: CASSQDMGQGASTGELFF

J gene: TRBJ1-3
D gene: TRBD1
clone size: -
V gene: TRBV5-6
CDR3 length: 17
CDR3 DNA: TGTGCCAGCAGCCTACTTAGCCGGGACAGCTCTGGAAACACCATATATTTT
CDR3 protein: CASSLLSRDSSGNTIYF

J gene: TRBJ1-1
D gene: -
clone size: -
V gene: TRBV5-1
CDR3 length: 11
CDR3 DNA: TGCGCCAGCAGCTTGGGGGTTGAAGCTTTCTTT
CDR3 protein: CASSLGVEAFF

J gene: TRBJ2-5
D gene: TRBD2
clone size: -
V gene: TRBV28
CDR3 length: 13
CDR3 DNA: TGTGCCAGCGGGACTAGCCTTCTCGAGACCCAGTACTTC
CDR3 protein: CASGTSLLETQYF

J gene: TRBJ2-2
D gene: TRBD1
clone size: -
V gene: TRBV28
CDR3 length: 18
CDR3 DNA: TGTGCCAGCAGCCTCACGGGGACAGGGGGTATGATCACCGGGGAGCTGTTTTTT
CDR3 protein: CASSLTGTGGMITGELFF

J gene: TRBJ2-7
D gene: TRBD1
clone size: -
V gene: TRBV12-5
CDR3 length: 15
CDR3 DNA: TGTGCTAGTGCCCCCGGTGGACAGGCGGTATACGAGCAGTACTTC
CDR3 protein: CASAPGGQAVYEQYF

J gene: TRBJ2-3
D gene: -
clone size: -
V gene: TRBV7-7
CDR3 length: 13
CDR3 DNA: TGTGCTAGCAGCTTAGCGAAGGGGGATACGCAGTATTTT
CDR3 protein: CASSLAKGDTQYF

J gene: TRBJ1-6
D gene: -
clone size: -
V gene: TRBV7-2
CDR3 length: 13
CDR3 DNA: TGTGCCAGCAGCCCGTACAGGGTCTCACCCCTCCACTTT
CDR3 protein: CASSPYRVSPLHF

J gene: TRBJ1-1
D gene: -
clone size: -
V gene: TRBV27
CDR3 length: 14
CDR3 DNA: TGTGCCAGCAGTTTGATGGGGGGAAACACTGAAGCTTTCTTT
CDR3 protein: CASSLMGGNTEAFF

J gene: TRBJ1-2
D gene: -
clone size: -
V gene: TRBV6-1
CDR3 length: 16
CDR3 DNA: TGTGCCAGCAGTGAATTAAGGGGGGGATCGGGGAGCCCTTACCTCTTC
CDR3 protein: CASSELRGGSGSPYLF

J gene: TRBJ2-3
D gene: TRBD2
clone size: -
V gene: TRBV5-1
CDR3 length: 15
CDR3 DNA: TGCGCCAGCAGCTTGTATCTAGCGGTTGGGGATACGCAGTATTTT
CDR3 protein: CASSLYLAVGDTQYF

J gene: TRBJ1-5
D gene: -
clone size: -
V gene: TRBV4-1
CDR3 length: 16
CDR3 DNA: TGCGCCAGCAGCCCCGAGTGGGGGGCAAGCAATCAGCCCCAGCATTTT
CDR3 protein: CASSPEWGASNQPQHF

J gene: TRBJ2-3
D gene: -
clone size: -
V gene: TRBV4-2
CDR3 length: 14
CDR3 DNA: TGTGCCAGCAGCCAAGATTCTGATCCCAATACGCAGTATTTT
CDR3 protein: CASSQDSDPNTQYF

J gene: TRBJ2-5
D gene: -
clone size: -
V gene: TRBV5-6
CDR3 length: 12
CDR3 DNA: TGTGCCAGCAGCTTGGGATACGAGACCCAGTACTTC
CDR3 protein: CASSLGYETQYF

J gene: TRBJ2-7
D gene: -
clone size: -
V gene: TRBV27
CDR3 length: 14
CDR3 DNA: TGTGCCATTGGGAGAGGGGGGGAAAACTACGAGCAGTACTTC
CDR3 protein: CAIGRGGENYEQYF

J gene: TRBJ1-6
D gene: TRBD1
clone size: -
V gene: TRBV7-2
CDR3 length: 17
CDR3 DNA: TGTGCCAGCAGCTTAGGGACAGGGGGCGTCTATAATTCACCCCTCCACTTT
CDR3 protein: CASSLGTGGVYNSPLHF

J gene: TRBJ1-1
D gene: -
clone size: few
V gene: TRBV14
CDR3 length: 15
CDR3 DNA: TGTGCCAGCAGGCAATGGGGCACGGTGAACACTGAAGCTTTCTTT
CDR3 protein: CASRQWGTVNTEAFF

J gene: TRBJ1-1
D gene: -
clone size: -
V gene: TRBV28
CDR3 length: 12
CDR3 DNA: TGTGCCAGCAGTTTGATTGGCACTGAAGCTTTCTTT
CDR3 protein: CASSLIGTEAFF

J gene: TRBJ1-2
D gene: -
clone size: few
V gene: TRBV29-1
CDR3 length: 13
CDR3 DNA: TGCAGCGTGGGGGACACAGCTAACTATGGCTACACCTTC
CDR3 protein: CSVGDTANYGYTF

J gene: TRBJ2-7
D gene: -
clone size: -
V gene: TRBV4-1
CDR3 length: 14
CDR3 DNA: TGCGCCAGCAGCCACGAGGACAGCGCCTACGAGCAGTACTTC
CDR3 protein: CASSHEDSAYEQYF

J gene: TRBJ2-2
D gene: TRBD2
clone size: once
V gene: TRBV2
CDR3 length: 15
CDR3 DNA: TGTGCCAGCAGACCCACTAGCGGGAGTGCCGGGGAGCTGTTTTTT
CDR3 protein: CASRPTSGSAGELFF

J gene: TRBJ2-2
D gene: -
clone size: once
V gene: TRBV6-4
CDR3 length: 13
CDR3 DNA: TGTGCCAGCAGTGACTGGGCTACCGGGGAGCTGTTTTTT
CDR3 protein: CASSDWATGELFF

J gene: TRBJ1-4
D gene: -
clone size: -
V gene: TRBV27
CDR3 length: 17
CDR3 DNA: TGTGCCAGCAGTTACAACAGCAGAAGCGCAACTAATGAAAAACTGTTTTTT
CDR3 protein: CASSYNSRSATNEKLFF

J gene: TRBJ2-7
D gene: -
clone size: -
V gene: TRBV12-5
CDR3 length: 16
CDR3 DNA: TGTGCTAGTGGTTTGGTACAAGGACGGAGCTCCTACGAGCAGTACTTC
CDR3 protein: CASGLVQGRSSYEQYF

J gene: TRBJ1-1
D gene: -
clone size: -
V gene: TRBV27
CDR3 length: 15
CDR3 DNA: TGTGCCAGCAGCCTGGAGGGGGGGGTAACCACTGAAGCTTTCTTT
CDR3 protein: CASSLEGGVTTEAFF

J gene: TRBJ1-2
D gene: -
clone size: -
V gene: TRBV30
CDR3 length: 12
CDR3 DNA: TGTGCCTGGAGTTTTGGGGAATATGGCTACACCTTC
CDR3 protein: CAWSFGEYGYTF

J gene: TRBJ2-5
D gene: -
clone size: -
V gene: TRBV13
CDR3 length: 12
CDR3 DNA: TGTGCCAGCAGCTTTAGTTCGGAGACCCAGTACTTC
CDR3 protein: CASSFSSETQYF

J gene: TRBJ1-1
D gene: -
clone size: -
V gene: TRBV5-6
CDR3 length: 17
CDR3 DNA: TGTGCCAGCAGCTTGCCGGACGGTGGGATGGGGAACACTGAAGCTTTCTTT
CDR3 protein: CASSLPDGGMGNTEAFF